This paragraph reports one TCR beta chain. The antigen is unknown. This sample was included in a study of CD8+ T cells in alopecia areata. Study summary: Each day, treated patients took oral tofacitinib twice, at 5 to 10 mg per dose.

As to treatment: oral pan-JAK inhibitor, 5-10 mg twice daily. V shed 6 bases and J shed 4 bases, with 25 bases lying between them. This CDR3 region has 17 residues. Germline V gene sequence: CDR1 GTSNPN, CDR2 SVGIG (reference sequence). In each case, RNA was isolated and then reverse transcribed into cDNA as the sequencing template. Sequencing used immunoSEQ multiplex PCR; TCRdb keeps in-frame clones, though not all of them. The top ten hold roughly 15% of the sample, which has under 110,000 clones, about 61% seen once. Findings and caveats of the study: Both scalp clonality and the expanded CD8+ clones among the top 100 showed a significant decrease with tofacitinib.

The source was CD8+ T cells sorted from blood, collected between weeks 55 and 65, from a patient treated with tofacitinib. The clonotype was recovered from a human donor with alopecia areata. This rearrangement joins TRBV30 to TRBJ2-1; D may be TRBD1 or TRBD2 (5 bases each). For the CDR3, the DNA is TGTGCCTGCGGGGAATGGGGGTCTTATGGCGCTTACAATGAGCAGTTCTTC. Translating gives CACGEWGSYGAYNEQFF.